This T cell receptor beta chain originates from a study of T cell changes during pregnancy in multiple sclerosis. Measured with immunoSEQ multiplex PCR; TCRdb has only the in-frame clones, and not every one. The data hold fewer than 60,000 clones, with 91% observed a single time. The trim removed 2 bases at V and 2 bases at J, leaving 4 bases unmatched. This CDR3 region has 16 residues. Germline CDR1 is SGHVS and CDR2 is FNYEAQ. The V and J genes are TRBV7-6 and TRBJ2-3; 10 bases match TRBD1. The sample here was peripheral blood, taken after pregnancy. This clonotype originated in a female donor in good health, enrolled as a control in a pregnancy study. CDR3 DNA: TGTGCCAGCAGCTTAAGGACAGGGGGGGCCACAGATACGCAGTATTTT. This gives the protein CASSLRTGGATDTQYF. Full variable domain (missing parts from reference TRBV7-6 and TRBJ2-3): GAGVSQSPRYKVTKRGQDVALRCDPISGHVSLYWYRQALGQGPEFLTYFNYEAQQDKSGLPNDRFSAERPEGSISTLTIQRTEQRDSAMYRCASSLRTGGATDTQYFGPGTRLTVL.